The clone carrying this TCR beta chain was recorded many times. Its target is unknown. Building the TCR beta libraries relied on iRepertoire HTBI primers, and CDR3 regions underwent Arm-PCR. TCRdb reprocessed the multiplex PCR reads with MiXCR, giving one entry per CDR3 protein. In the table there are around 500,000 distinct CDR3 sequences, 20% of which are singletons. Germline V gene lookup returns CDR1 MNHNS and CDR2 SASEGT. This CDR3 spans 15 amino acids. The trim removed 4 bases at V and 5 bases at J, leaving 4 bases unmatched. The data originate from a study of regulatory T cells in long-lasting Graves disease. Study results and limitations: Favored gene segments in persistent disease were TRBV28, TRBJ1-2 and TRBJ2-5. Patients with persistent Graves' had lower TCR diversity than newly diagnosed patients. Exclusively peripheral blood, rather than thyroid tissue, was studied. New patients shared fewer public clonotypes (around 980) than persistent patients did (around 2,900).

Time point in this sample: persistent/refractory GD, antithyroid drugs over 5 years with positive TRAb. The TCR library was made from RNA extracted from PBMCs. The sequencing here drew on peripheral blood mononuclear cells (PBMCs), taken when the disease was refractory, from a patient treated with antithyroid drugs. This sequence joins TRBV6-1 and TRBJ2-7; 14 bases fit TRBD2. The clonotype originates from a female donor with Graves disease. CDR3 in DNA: TGTGCCAGCAGTGCCATGGGACTAGCGGGAGACGAGCAGTACTTC. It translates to CASSAMGLAGDEQYF.